These T cell receptor beta chains were read from a single sample in a study of Ad26.COV2.S vaccination and SARS-CoV-2 variants. Profiled with immunoSEQ multiplex PCR; TCRdb holds only in-frame clones, not every one. The sample shows roughly 420,000 clones, 88% of them seen only once. The specimen was peripheral blood, collected in a trial of Ad26.COV2.S vaccine versus placebo. These receptors were taken from a person aged 18-60 years who received the Ad26.COV2.S COVID-19 vaccine or a placebo. The CDR3 runs from the conserved cysteine through the conserved F or W. The order of the fields is J gene, V gene, CDR3 length, CDR3 protein.

TRBJ1-6	TRBV5-1	15	CASSAAGQSNSPLHF
TRBJ1-2	TRBV5-5	16	CASSLTNRVPNYGYTF
TRBJ1-6	TRBV2	19	CASSVRSGTGGAYNSPLHF
TRBJ1-6	TRBV2	16	CASSDGTADRRSPLHF
TRBJ2-7	TRBV5-4	15	CASSLKPSGGIEQYF
TRBJ2-3	TRBV19	15	CASSTPGQGTDTQYF
TRBJ2-7	TRBV11-3	13	CASSQTGKYEQYF
TRBJ2-7	TRBV30	12	CAWSVRRYEQYF
TRBJ2-3	TRBV6-5	14	CASSYGQGADTQYF
TRBJ1-5	TRBV2	14	CASSRSSGGQPQHF
TRBJ2-1	TRBV5-1	16	CASRLQGSGAYNEQFF
TRBJ1-4	TRBV6-5	14	CASRGTGGLEKLFF
TRBJ1-5	TRBV2	17	CASSEATGGLWRQPQHF
TRBJ1-3	TRBV9	16	CASSRGGLHSGNTIYF
TRBJ2-5	TRBV2	15	CASRRERGVGETQYF